A single sample gave rise to the 19 T cell receptor beta chains below, sequenced in a study of shared T cell receptors in the human thymus. Libraries were prepared by immunoSEQ multiplex PCR; TCRdb keeps only in-frame clonotypes and omits some of them. The sample lists about 660,000 clones, more than 75% occurring once. The sample also formed part of further work on human thymus T cells.

The sample taken for sequencing was thymocytes. The receptors were gathered from a boy under three years old with a congenital heart defect.

The gene calls are TRBV4-3 and TRBJ1-6, with 11 bases that match TRBD1. Losses at the gene ends were 5 bases for V and 6 bases for J; bases not matched to a gene: 6. From germline, CDR1 is LGHNA and CDR2 YSLEER. There are 16 residues in the CDR3. In DNA, the CDR3 is TGCGCCAGCAGCGTTACGGGACAGGGGGGTAATTCACCCCTCCACTTT. Protein: CASSVTGQGGNSPLHF.

The V call is TRBV28, the J call TRBJ1-5; TRBD1 is a possible D gene (6 bases). Trimming shortened V by 8 bases and J by 3 bases, and 14 bases separated the two germline ends. The germline V gene has CDR1 MDHEN and CDR2 SYDVKM. This CDR3 has 14 amino acids. The CDR3 nucleotides are TGTGCCAGCTCCCCGGGACATTACAATCAGCCCCAGCATTTT. Translated: CASSPGHYNQPQHF.

The chain employs TRBV6-6 and TRBJ1-1; D gene ambiguous. Germline V gene data show CDR1 as MNHNY and CDR2 as SVGAGI (reference sequence). Deletions cut 6 bases from V and 4 bases from J, with 18 bases between. The CDR3 is made up of 15 amino acids. This CDR3 is CASRYLGLMITEAFF. For the CDR3, the DNA is TGTGCCAGCAGGTACCTTGGACTAATGATCACTGAAGCTTTCTTT.

This clone was seen only once. This sequence joins TRBV30 and TRBJ1-2; perhaps TRBD1 as D (5 bases). This CDR3 is built from 13 residues. Germline CDR1 and CDR2: GTSNPN and SVGIG (reference sequence). Trimming removed 4 bases from V and 6 bases from J, with 15 bases in between. CDR3 protein: CAWIAREGDGYTF. The CDR3 DNA follows: TGTGCCTGGATAGCCAGGGAGGGCGATGGCTACACCTTC.

The chain has TRBV6-6 and TRBJ2-3, with TRBD2 as a possible D gene (6 bases). The V and J ends lost 4 bases and 2 bases respectively, with 16 bases between them. The CDR3 sequence is 16 residues long. Germline V CDR1 and CDR2: MNHNY, SVGAGI (reference sequence). Written as DNA, the CDR3 is TGTGCCAGCAGTTTTCTACCGGGACTCAACACAGATACGCAGTATTTT. This sequence encodes CASSFLPGLNTDTQYF.

V is TRBV4-3 and J is TRBJ2-7, with D possibly being TRBD2 (6 bases). V was shortened by 3 bases and J by 2 bases, with 17 bases between the two germline ends. The CDR3 length is 16 residues. Germline-derived CDR1 and CDR2 are LGHNA and YSLEER. CDR3 nucleotide sequence: TGCGCCAGCAGCCATGACCGGGACTTCCCTACCTACGAGCAGTACTTC. This codes for CASSHDRDFPTYEQYF.

V is TRBV5-4 and J is TRBJ2-2, with TRBD1 matching 8 bases. J gave up 3 bases and V 2 bases, and 9 bases lay outside the gene matches. The CDR3 has 17 amino acids. Germline V gene data show CDR1 as SGHNT and CDR2 as YYREEE (reference sequence). The CDR3 DNA reads TGTGCCAGCAGCTTACCCGGGACAGGACGGCACACCGGGGAGCTGTTTTTT. Its protein product is CASSLPGTGRHTGELFF.

CDR3 protein: CASSAGLGSGNTIYF. The CDR3 nucleotides read TGTGCCAGTAGTGCAGGGTTAGGATCTGGAAACACCATATATTTT. The V and J genes are TRBV19 and TRBJ1-3; TRBD1 is a possible D gene (5 bases). The CDR3 runs to 15 residues. V lost 5 bases to trimming and J lost 1 base, with 12 bases between them. Germline V gene lookup returns CDR1 LNHDA and CDR2 SQIVND (reference sequence).

The chain has TRBV4-1 and TRBJ1-5; 9 bases are shared with TRBD1. V trimming: 1 base; J trimming: 5 bases; junction bases outside the gene matches: 3. The CDR3 runs to 15 residues. Germline-derived CDR1 and CDR2 are MGHRA and YSYEKL. CDR3 DNA sequence: TGCGCCAGCAGCCAAGCGGACAGGGGAGATCAGCCCCAGCATTTT. It translates to CASSQADRGDQPQHF.

This clone has just a few counts. This chain joins TRBV6-5 and TRBJ2-5; tentatively, D is TRBD2 (5 bases). This CDR3 region has 13 residues. V was trimmed by 0 bases and J by 5 bases, leaving 7 bases between them. Germline lookup yields CDR1 MNHEY and CDR2 SVGAGI. CDR3 sequence: CASSYSTGETQYF. For the CDR3, the DNA is TGTGCCAGCAGTTACTCGACGGGGGAGACCCAGTACTTC.

The table lists this clone with a count of one. The chain combines TRBV5-5 with TRBJ2-2; 7 bases agree with TRBD1. Germline V gives CDR1 SGHKS, CDR2 YYEKEE (reference sequence). The CDR3 is 16 residues long. V was clipped by 4 bases and J by 1 base; unmatched bases: 7. The CDR3 coding sequence is TGTGCCAGCAGCGTGGTGACAGGGTGGAACACCGGGGAGCTGTTTTTT. It encodes CASSVVTGWNTGELFF. The full variable domain, its missing parts supplied by reference TRBV5-5 and TRBJ2-2, is DAGVTQSPTHLIKTRGQQVTLRCSPISGHKSVSWYQQVLGQGPQFIFQYYEKEERGRGNFPDRFSARQFPNYSSELNVNALLLGDSALYLCASSVVTGWNTGELFFGEGSRLTVL.

The chain employs TRBV14 and TRBJ2-3, with D perhaps TRBD2 (6 bases). V was clipped by 4 bases and J by 2 bases, with 10 bases between them. The germline V gene has CDR1 SGHDN and CDR2 FVKESK. The CDR3 runs to 14 residues. CDR3 DNA sequence: TGTGCCAGCAGCCCGGGGACTCACACAGATACGCAGTATTTT. Translation gives CASSPGTHTDTQYF.

A single count supports this clone. The CDR3 nucleotides read TGTGCCAGCAGTTACCGGGGGGGGACCTACGAGCAGTACTTC. Translated: CASSYRGGTYEQYF. The chain joins TRBV6-5 to TRBJ2-7; 8 bases align to TRBD2. J lost 2 bases, V lost 2 bases, and 2 bases had no gene match. The CDR3 loop spans 14 amino acids. Per the germline V gene, CDR1 is MNHEY and CDR2 is SVGAGI.

The table lists this clone with a count of one. The V call is TRBV15, the J call TRBJ2-7; TRBD2 matches 8 bases. V was clipped by 4 bases and J by 4 bases; unmatched bases: 6. This CDR3 has 14 amino acids. The germline CDR1 and CDR2 sequences are LNHNV and YYDKDF (reference sequence). This CDR3 reads CATSMGGGLYEQYF. Written as DNA, the CDR3 is TGTGCCACCAGCATGGGCGGGGGGTTGTACGAGCAGTACTTC. The whole variable domain, filled in from reference TRBV15 and TRBJ2-7, reads DAMVIQNPRYQVTQFGKPVTLSCSQTLNHNVMYWYQQKSSQAPKLLFHYYDKDFNNEADTPDNFQSRRPNTSFCFLDIRSPGLGDTAMYLCATSMGGGLYEQYFGPGTRLTVT.

In this sample, this clone turned up once. The chain uses TRBV2 and TRBJ2-3; the match to TRBD2 covers 14 bases. The V and J ends lost 3 bases and 3 bases, in that order; junction bases with no gene match: 11. This CDR3 has 19 residues. Germline CDR1 SNHLY, CDR2 FYNNEI. The CDR3 is CASSEGGTSGGLGTDTQYF. The CDR3 DNA sequence: TGTGCCAGCAGTGAGGGGGGGACTAGCGGGGGATTAGGGACAGATACGCAGTATTTT.

J is TRBJ2-7 and V is TRBV5-1, with D hard to call. V lost 0 bases and J lost 3, with 16 bases in between. This CDR3 comprises 16 residues. The germline V gene encodes CDR1 SGHRS and CDR2 YFSETQ. The CDR3 DNA reads TGCGCCAGCAGCTTGGAAGCGACGGAGCCTGTCTACGAGCAGTACTTC. Translation gives CASSLEATEPVYEQYF.

The chain joins TRBV10-3 to TRBJ2-7, with TRBD1 matching 8 bases. The CDR3 covers 14 residues. The V gene's germline CDR1 is ENHRY and CDR2 SYGVKD. The junction had 11 bases not matched to a gene; V was cut back by 10 bases and J by 3 bases. The CDR3 loop is CATQLQTGVYEQYF. The CDR3 DNA is TGTGCCACACAGCTTCAGACAGGGGTCTACGAGCAGTACTTC.

This sequence joins TRBV5-1 and TRBJ2-4, with a tentative D call TRBD2 (6 bases). Germline V gene sequence: CDR1 SGHRS, CDR2 YFSETQ. The CDR3 consists of 14 residues. V lost 3 bases and J lost 5, with 12 bases in between. DNA of the CDR3: TGCGCCAGCAGCTGGAGGGAATCGGAAAACATTCAGTACTTC. It translates to CASSWRESENIQYF.

The chain is built from TRBV28 and TRBJ2-7, with 9 bases fitting TRBD1. CDR3 size: 14 residues. The ends lost 3 bases at V and 4 bases at J; junction bases unmatched: 4. Germline V lookup: CDR1 MDHEN, CDR2 SYDVKM. CDR3 loop: CASSFLQGAYEQYF. CDR3 sequence (DNA): TGTGCCAGCAGTTTCCTACAGGGGGCGTACGAGCAGTACTTC.